This entry concerns a single T cell receptor (beta chain). This clonotype was detected once. This clone's antigen is unknown. Base qualities are not provided; no much larger clone lies one nucleotide away. One read alone is a weak basis. The sample is drawn from a study of T-cell reconstitution after alpha-beta-depleted transplantation in children listed by TCRdb under 2016. About the study as a whole: Using TCR repertoire profiling, the study quantitatively followed how T-cell immune reconstitution unfolded in children after TCRalphabeta/CD19-depleted allogeneic hematopoietic cell transplantation.

Libraries were prepared through PCR. Reads for this sample came from an Illumina HiSeq 2500. TCR libraries were prepared with molecular barcoding, using unique molecular identifiers to normalize TCRbeta repertoire quantification. The public reads were reanalyzed by TCRdb: fastp trimming at Q25, MiXCR alignment, in-frame beta chains only. Identical CDR3 proteins give one entry, which carries the most common genes and DNA. The table for this sample lists a few hundred thousand distinct CDR3 sequences; nearly 8% of them were counted only once. The ten largest clones capture over 7.5% of the sample. The intended sense of this specimen's treatment or condition label: allogeneic hematopoietic cell transplantation with graft depleted of TCRalphabeta T cells and CD19 B cells. The children who served as transplant recipients had been given grafts of TCRalphabeta/CD19-depleted allogeneic hematopoietic cells.

The CDR3 holds 15 amino acids from the cysteine to the phenylalanine. Only the CDR3 DNA stays, 45 bases, in frame from base 1. Trimming at the junction amounts to 0 bases on V and 0 bases on J, and the germline ends lie 9 bases apart. Paper-wide results and their limitations: In some patients, the high TCRbeta diversity seen at day 60 was put down to recipient T cells and intrathymic progenitors that had survived conditioning. Over subsequent months, a decline in hyperexpanded clone frequencies was noted, and after one year, T-cell counts and TCRbeta diversity were mostly ascribed to newly produced T cells. About two months after transplant, the apparently early recovery of alphabetaT-cell counts reportedly depended on just several hundred clones that had expanded rapidly and came from non-depleted graft cells.

The rearrangement joined TRBV23-1 to TRBJ2-7, with the identity of the D gene unclear. Being an ORF, TRBV23-1 has a function that is uncertain. The sequenced sample was peripheral blood, obtained 360 days after TCRalphabeta/CD19-depleted stem cell transplant. The TCR sequence derives from a female patient aged 2-9 years who had a stem cell transplant for Fanconi anemia, so the T cells may come from the graft donor. The base sequence is TGCGCCAGCAGTCAATCCAGACTTGACTCCTACGAGCAGTACTTC. Translated, it gives CASSQSRLDSYEQYF.